This T cell receptor beta chain stems from a study of OX40 agonist ivuxolimab in advanced cancers. In the study overall: Cohort: approximately 79% men, mean age approximately 64, aged roughly 20 to 79. It was permissible to have had prior anti-PD-1, anti-PD-L1 or anti-CTLA-4 therapy, and around 41% had some.

TCRdb keeps only in-frame clones here, not all; method: immunoSEQ multiplex PCR. The sample consists of approximately 30,000 clones, 84% of them appearing once. V was cut by 5 bases and J by 11 bases, with 24 bases left in between. This CDR3 is built from 15 residues. Germline V gives CDR1 SGHAT, CDR2 FQNNGV. Sequencing used CD4+ or CD8+ T cells sorted from blood, obtained in a trial of the OX40 agonist ivuxolimab. This chain links TRBV11-2 with TRBJ2-5; TRBD2 might be the D (7 bases). The receptor comes from an adult with an advanced solid tumor such as melanoma, head and neck, liver or kidney cancer. The CDR3 sequence is CASSPPGGRIWEQYF. The CDR3 DNA is TGTGCCAGCAGCCCACCGGGGGGCCGTATTTGGGAGCAGTACTTC. Drawing the rest from reference TRBV11-2 and TRBJ2-5, the complete variable domain is EAGVAQSPRYKIIEKRQSVAFWCNPISGHATLYWYQQILGQGPKLLIQFQNNGVVDDSQLPKDRFSAERLKGVDSTLKIQPAKLEDSAVYLCASSPPGGRIWEQYFGPGTRLLVL.